The 25 T cell receptor beta chains given below trace back to one sample, sequenced in a study of identical twins (dated by TCRdb to about 2016). To prepare the library, 5' RACE was applied. Instrument on record: Illumina HiSeq 2000. TCRdb passed the public sequencing reads through fastp at Q25 and MiXCR, retaining productive beta sequences. CDR3 protein duplicates are merged, each entry listing the most common genes and DNA. The sample profile shows hundreds of thousands of distinct CDR3 sequences; less than 9% of them were found once. Around 2.1% of the sample lies in the top ten. This sample also appeared in a second study, on yellow fever vaccine responses in identical twins.

What was sequenced was memory (CD45RO+) T cells sorted from blood. This specimen's cell subset or site label, interpreted: CD45RO+ enriched T cells. These receptors came from a woman aged 18-30 years in good health.

This chain joins TRBV13 and TRBJ2-1; 9 bases line up with TRBD2. The CDR3 is 15 residues long. Unmatched junction bases numbered 11, after V lost 5 bases and J lost 9 bases. Germline V gene data show CDR1 as PRHDT and CDR2 as FYEKMQ (reference sequence). This chain's CDR3 is CASSPRGGPTLEQFF. The DNA for the CDR3 is TGTGCCAGCAGCCCGCGGGGGGGCCCAACTCTTGAGCAGTTCTTC.

The chain has TRBV12-3 or TRBV12-4 and TRBJ2-1, with D hard to call. This CDR3 is 11 amino acids long. Trimming shortened V by 7 bases and J by 8 bases, and 9 bases separated the two germline ends. CDR3 DNA: TGTGCCAGCACCCGATATTATGAGCAGTTCTTC. Amino acids: CASTRYYEQFF.

This clonotype was picked up a small number of times. The V call is TRBV28, the J call TRBJ2-5, with D tentatively TRBD2 (5 bases). The germline V gene has CDR1 MDHEN and CDR2 SYDVKM. This CDR3 is built from 14 residues. Trimming removed 3 bases at V and 5 bases at J, with 13 bases between. CDR3 protein: CASSLPGSRETQYF. CDR3 coding DNA: TGTGCCAGCAGTTTGCCGGGGAGCCGGGAGACCCAGTACTTC.

This clonotype was recorded a few times. The chain couples TRBV20-1 to TRBJ1-5; 9 nucleotides align to TRBD1. V trimming: 4 bases; J trimming: 5 bases; junction bases outside the gene matches: 24. The CDR3 contains 20 residues. Germline V gene data show CDR1 as DFQATT and CDR2 as SNEGSKA (reference sequence). CDR3 amino acids: CSAIQLAGQGLGVIDQPQHF. The DNA for the CDR3 is TGCAGTGCTATTCAACTCGCGGGACAGGGTTTGGGTGTGATTGATCAGCCCCAGCATTTT.

The chain couples TRBV18 to TRBJ2-7; TRBD1 matches 8 bases. The germline V gene has CDR1 KGHSH and CDR2 LQKENI. Trimming at V came to 3 bases and at J to 0 bases, leaving 7 bases not matched to a gene. The CDR3 is 16 amino acids. CDR3 sequence: CASSPPGQASSYEQYF. The CDR3, as DNA: TGTGCCAGCTCACCCCCGGGACAGGCGAGCTCCTACGAGCAGTACTTC.

The chain has TRBV10-3 and TRBJ1-6, with D maybe TRBD1 (5 bases). This CDR3 has 15 residues. In germline, CDR1 is ENHRY, CDR2 SYGVKD. Between the trimmed V and J ends, which lost 3 bases and 6 bases, there was a span of 12 bases. The CDR3 sequence: CAISDNRGSNSPLHF. The DNA for the CDR3 is TGTGCCATCAGTGATAATAGGGGCAGTAATTCACCCCTCCACTTT.

This clonotype was seen a few times. The rearrangement links TRBV15 to TRBJ2-2; tentatively, D is TRBD2 (6 bases). The germline V and J ends were trimmed by 0 bases and 5 bases, with 10 bases remaining between them. Germline V gives CDR1 LNHNV, CDR2 YYDKDF (reference sequence). The CDR3 consists of 15 residues. Here the CDR3 reads CATSRDGGETGELFF. CDR3 nucleotide sequence: TGTGCCACCAGCAGAGACGGCGGGGAGACCGGGGAGCTGTTTTTT.

The gene calls are TRBV6-5 and TRBJ1-1, with D tentatively TRBD1 (5 bases). V lost 2 bases and J lost 1, with 8 bases in between. Per germline, CDR1 MNHEY and CDR2 SVGAGI. The CDR3 is 14 amino acids. The CDR3 DNA reads as TGTGCCAGCAGTTACCCAGGGAAGAACACTGAAGCTTTCTTT. Protein product: CASSYPGKNTEAFF.

This chain uses TRBV7-3 with TRBJ2-5; 8 bases fit TRBD2. J gave up 4 bases and V 3 bases, and 7 bases lay outside the gene matches. Germline CDR1 SGHTA, CDR2 FQGTGA. CDR3 length: 15 residues. CDR3 sequence: CASSFGLAEGETQYF. DNA for the CDR3: TGTGCCAGCAGCTTCGGACTAGCTGAAGGAGAGACCCAGTACTTC.

The chain couples TRBV9 to TRBJ1-4; 7 bases line up with TRBD1. The CDR3 is 15 residues long. V was clipped by 0 bases and J by 5 bases; unmatched bases: 4. Per germline, CDR1 SGDLS and CDR2 YYNGEE. CDR3 protein: CASSVAGTVNEKLFF. The CDR3 DNA reads TGTGCCAGCAGCGTAGCCGGGACAGTGAATGAAAAACTGTTTTTT.

This clonotype was detected many times. V and J are TRBV24-1 and TRBJ2-1; D perhaps matches TRBD1 (5 bases). The CDR3 is made up of 12 amino acids. Trimming stripped 1 base from V and 8 bases from J, with 5 bases between. Per the germline V gene, CDR1 is KGHDR and CDR2 is SFDVKD. The CDR3 region has the DNA TGTGCCACCAGTGATTTAGGGGATGAGCAGTTCTTC. Its translation: CATSDLGDEQFF.

This clonotype has at least ten counts. The chain has TRBV7-8 and TRBJ2-1, with a weak D call TRBD2 (6 bases). Germline CDR1 SGHVS, CDR2 FQNEAQ. CDR3 length: 16 amino acids. Trimming stripped 0 bases from V and 8 bases from J, with 17 bases between. This chain's CDR3 is CASSLAEGFYGDEQFF. The CDR3 coding sequence is TGTGCCAGCAGCTTAGCGGAGGGGTTTTATGGGGATGAGCAGTTCTTC. The whole variable domain, filled in from reference TRBV7-8 and TRBJ2-1, reads GAGVSQSPRYKVAKRGQDVALRCDPISGHVSLFWYQQALGQGPEFLTYFQNEAQLDKSGLPSDRFFAERPEGSVSTLKIQRTQQEDSAVYLCASSLAEGFYGDEQFFGPGTRLTVL.

The CDR3 bases are TGCAGTGCTTCGACAGGGTTCGTAGAAAAACTGTTTTTT. Amino acid sequence: CSASTGFVEKLFF. The chain uses TRBV20-1 and TRBJ1-4; 7 nucleotides align to TRBD1. The CDR3 has 13 amino acids. The trim removed 5 bases at V and 8 bases at J, leaving 8 bases unmatched. CDR1 is DFQATT and CDR2 is SNEGSKA in the germline V gene (reference sequence).

This clonotype was detected only a few times. The V call is TRBV3-1, the J call TRBJ2-1; 9 bases map to TRBD2. Unmatched junction bases numbered 19, after V lost 11 bases and J lost 8 bases. The germline CDR1 and CDR2 sequences are LGHDT and YNNKEL (reference sequence). The CDR3 is made up of 16 amino acids. The CDR3 loop reads CASSQEAGGPWYEQFF. DNA for the CDR3: TGTGCCTCCAGCCAAGAGGCGGGAGGGCCTTGGTATGAGCAGTTCTTC.

This clonotype came up many times. In DNA, the CDR3 is TGTGCCAGCAGCGCTCACAACACAGTCCCACTCGGGGAGCAGTACTTC. This translates into CASSAHNTVPLGEQYF. V is TRBV9 and J is TRBJ2-7; D is uncertain. CDR1 is SGDLS, CDR2 YYNGEE, per germline. Trimming cost V 3 bases and J 7 bases, with 23 bases left between them. This CDR3 comprises 16 residues.

There are many counts of this clonotype. The chain combines TRBV12-3 or TRBV12-4 with TRBJ1-4; 8 bases align to TRBD1. The V segment lost 5 bases and the J segment 1 base; nucleotides outside the gene matches: 3. The CDR3 is made up of 15 amino acids. CDR3 DNA sequence: TGTGCCAGCAGTCGACAGGGGTTAACTAATGAAAAACTGTTTTTT. This gives the protein CASSRQGLTNEKLFF.

The sample holds a few counts of this clonotype. The chain uses TRBV6-1 and TRBJ1-4, with D unresolved. The CDR3 is 14 amino acids. CDR1 MNHNS and CDR2 SASEGT come from the germline V gene. V shed 6 bases and J shed 4 bases, with 12 bases lying between them. CDR3 nucleotides: TGTGCCAGCAGCCCCGAGTGGGGTAATGAAAAACTGTTTTTT. Amino acid sequence: CASSPEWGNEKLFF.

The V gene is TRBV10-3, the J gene TRBJ2-7, with D possibly TRBD1 on 6 matching bases. Trimming stripped 0 bases from V and 7 bases from J, with 16 bases between. Germline V gene lookup returns CDR1 ENHRY and CDR2 SYGVKD. This CDR3 is 15 amino acids long. CDR3 DNA sequence: TGTGCCATCAGTGAGTCGGGACAAAAGTTGAGGGAGCAGTACGTC. It specifies CAISESGQKLREQYV.

The chain carries TRBV28 and TRBJ2-3, with D tentatively TRBD2 (6 bases). Germline V lookup: CDR1 MDHEN, CDR2 SYDVKM. V was pared by 4 bases and J by 8 bases, with 13 bases between. The CDR3 is made up of 13 amino acids. CDR3 residues: CASSSNWGGTQYF. CDR3 coding DNA: TGTGCCAGCAGTTCCAACTGGGGAGGTACGCAGTATTTT.

This clonotype was counted ten times or more. This sequence joins TRBV5-6 and TRBJ1-1, with 7 bases lining up with TRBD1. The V segment lost 4 bases and the J segment 4 bases; nucleotides outside the gene matches: 1. The CDR3 has 12 residues. From germline, CDR1 is SGHDT and CDR2 YYEEEE. The CDR3 nucleotides read TGTGCCAGCAGCCCAGGGGGCACTGAAGCTTTCTTT. This gives the protein CASSPGGTEAFF.

This clonotype was observed at least ten times. The chain couples TRBV20-1 to TRBJ2-7; D gene uncertain. This CDR3 contains 14 residues. Germline CDR1 is DFQATT and CDR2 is SNEGSKA (reference sequence). Trimming stripped 0 bases from V and 2 bases from J, with 11 bases between. The CDR3 sequence: CSAREQDRAYEQYV. The DNA for the CDR3 is TGCAGTGCTAGAGAACAAGACCGTGCCTACGAGCAGTACGTC.

The chain recombines TRBV11-2 with TRBJ2-1, with 7 positions matching TRBD2. Germline loops: CDR1 SGHAT, CDR2 FQNNGV. The J segment lost 7 bases and the V segment lost 3 bases, leaving 15 bases of the junction unmatched. This CDR3 has 17 amino acids. CDR3 sequence (DNA): TGTGCCAGCAGCTTGCCCCTACTAGCGCTGGAGGTTAATGAGCAGTTCTTC. Amino acid sequence: CASSLPLLALEVNEQFF.

In the case of this clonotype: A junction boundary mismatches the germline segment, possibly from a read error. The chain joins TRBV6-2 or TRBV6-3 to TRBJ2-1, with D perhaps assigned TRBD1 or TRBD2 (5 bases each). The CDR3 length is 15 residues. Germline V gene sequence: CDR1 MNHEY, CDR2 SVGEGT. The CDR3 coding sequence is TGTGCCAGCAGTTCCCACGGGACCCCCGCCAATGAGCAGCTCTTC. Translated, it gives CASSSHGTPANEQLF.

This clonotype was found many times. The gene calls are TRBV7-3 and TRBJ2-2; D possibly corresponds to TRBD1 (6 bases). Germline V lookup: CDR1 SGHTA, CDR2 FQGTGA. This CDR3 region has 18 residues. The germline V and J ends were trimmed by 5 bases and 4 bases, with 23 bases remaining between them. CDR3: CASSATGTRLAPTGELFF. The CDR3 nucleotides are TGTGCCAGCAGCGCAACCGGGACACGTTTAGCACCCACCGGGGAGCTGTTTTTT.

The sample holds many counts of this clonotype. The V call is TRBV4-2, the J call TRBJ2-1; TRBD2 is a possible D gene (6 bases). CDR1 LGHNA and CDR2 YNFKEQ come from the germline V gene. This CDR3 region has 16 residues. V shed 0 bases and J shed 6 bases, with 15 bases lying between them. In nucleotides, the CDR3 is TGTGCCAGCAGCCAAGATCATGGGCAGGGAGGCAATGAGCAGTTCTTC. The encoded protein is CASSQDHGQGGNEQFF.